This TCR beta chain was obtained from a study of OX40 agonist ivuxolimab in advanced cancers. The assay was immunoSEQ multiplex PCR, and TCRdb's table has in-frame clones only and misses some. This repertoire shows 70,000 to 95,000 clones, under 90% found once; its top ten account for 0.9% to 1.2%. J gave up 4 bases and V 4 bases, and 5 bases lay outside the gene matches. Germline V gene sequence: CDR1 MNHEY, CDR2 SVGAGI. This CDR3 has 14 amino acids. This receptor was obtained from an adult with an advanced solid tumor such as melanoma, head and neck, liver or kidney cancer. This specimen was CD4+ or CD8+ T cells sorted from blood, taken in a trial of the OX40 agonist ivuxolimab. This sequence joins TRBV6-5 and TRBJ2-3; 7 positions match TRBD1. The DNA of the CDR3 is TGTGCCAGCAGTTCCTATACAGGGGCAGATACGCAGTATTTT. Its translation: CASSSYTGADTQYF.